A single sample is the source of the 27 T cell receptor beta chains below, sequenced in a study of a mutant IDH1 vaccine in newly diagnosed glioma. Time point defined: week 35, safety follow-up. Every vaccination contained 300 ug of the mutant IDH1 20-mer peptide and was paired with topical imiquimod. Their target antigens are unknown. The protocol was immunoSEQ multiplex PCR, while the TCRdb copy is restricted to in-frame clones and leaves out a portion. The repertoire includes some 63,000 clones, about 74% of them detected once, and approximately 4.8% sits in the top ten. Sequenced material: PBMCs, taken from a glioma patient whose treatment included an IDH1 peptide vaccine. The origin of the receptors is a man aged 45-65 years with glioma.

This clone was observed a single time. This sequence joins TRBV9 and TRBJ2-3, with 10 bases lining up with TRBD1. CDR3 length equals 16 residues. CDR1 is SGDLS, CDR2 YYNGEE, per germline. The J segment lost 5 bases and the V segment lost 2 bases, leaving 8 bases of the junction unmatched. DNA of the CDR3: TGTGCCAGCAGCGTCTTCGGGACAGGGGATGGAGATACGCAGTATTTT. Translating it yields CASSVFGTGDGDTQYF.

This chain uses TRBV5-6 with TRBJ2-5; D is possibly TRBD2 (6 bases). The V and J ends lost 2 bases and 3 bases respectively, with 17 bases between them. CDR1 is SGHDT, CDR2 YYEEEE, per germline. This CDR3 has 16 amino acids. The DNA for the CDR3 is TGTGCCAGCAGCTTACCCCCCGGGACGGGAGAAGAGACCCAGTACTTC. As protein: CASSLPPGTGEETQYF. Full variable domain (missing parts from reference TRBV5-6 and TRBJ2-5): DAGVTQSPTHLIKTRGQQVTLRCSPKSGHDTVSWYQQALGQGPQFIFQYYEEEERQRGNFPDRFSGHQFPNYSSELNVNALLLGDSALYLCASSLPPGTGEETQYFGPGTRLLVL.

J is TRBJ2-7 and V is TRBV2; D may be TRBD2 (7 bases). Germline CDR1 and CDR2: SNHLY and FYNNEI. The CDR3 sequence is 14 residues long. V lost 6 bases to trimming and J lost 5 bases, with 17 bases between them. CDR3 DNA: TGTGCCAGCAGCCTAAAACGGGGGGCGGACGAGCAGTACTTC. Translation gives CASSLKRGADEQYF.

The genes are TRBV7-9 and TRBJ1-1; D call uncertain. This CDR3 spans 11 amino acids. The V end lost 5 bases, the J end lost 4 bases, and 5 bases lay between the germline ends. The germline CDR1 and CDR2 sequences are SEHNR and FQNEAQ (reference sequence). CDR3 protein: CASSPATEAFF. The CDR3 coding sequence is TGTGCCAGCAGCCCGGCCACTGAAGCTTTCTTT.

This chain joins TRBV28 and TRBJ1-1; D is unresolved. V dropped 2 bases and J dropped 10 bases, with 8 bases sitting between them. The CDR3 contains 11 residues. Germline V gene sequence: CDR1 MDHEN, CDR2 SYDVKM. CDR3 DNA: TGTGCCAGCAGTTTAAGCCTGGGAGCTTTCTTT. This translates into CASSLSLGAFF.

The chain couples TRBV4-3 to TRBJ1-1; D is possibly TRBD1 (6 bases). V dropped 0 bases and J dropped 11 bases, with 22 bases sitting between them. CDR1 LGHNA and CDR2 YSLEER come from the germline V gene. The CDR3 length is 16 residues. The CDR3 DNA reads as TGCGCCAGCAGCCAAGATGAGAGGGCGGGGGGCCCGCCGGCTTTCTTT. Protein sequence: CASSQDERAGGPPAFF.

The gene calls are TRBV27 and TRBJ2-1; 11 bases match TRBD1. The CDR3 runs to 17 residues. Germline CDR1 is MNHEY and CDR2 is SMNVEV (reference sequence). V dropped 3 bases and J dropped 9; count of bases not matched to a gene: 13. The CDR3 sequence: CASSLPQGQGARGEQFF. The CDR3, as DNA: TGTGCCAGCAGTTTGCCGCAAGGACAGGGGGCGCGGGGTGAGCAGTTCTTC.

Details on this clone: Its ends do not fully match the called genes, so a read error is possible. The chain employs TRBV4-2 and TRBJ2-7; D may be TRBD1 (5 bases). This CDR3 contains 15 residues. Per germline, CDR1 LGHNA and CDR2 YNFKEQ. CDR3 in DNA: TGTGCCAGCAGGCAAGACAGTTCCTCTATCTACGAGCAGTACTTC. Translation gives CASRQDSSSIYEQYF.

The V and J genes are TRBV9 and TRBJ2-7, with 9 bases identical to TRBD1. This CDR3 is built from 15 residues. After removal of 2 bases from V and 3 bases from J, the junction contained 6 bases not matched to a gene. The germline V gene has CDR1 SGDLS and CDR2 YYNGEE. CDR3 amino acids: CASSVRPGQGYEQYF. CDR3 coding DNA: TGTGCCAGCAGCGTCCGACCGGGACAGGGCTACGAGCAGTACTTC.

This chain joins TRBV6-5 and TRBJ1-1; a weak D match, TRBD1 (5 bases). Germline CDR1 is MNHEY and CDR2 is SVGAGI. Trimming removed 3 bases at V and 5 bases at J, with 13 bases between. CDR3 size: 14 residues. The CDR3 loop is CASSYRSGRTEAFF. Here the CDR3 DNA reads TGTGCCAGCAGTTATAGGTCAGGGAGGACTGAAGCTTTCTTT.

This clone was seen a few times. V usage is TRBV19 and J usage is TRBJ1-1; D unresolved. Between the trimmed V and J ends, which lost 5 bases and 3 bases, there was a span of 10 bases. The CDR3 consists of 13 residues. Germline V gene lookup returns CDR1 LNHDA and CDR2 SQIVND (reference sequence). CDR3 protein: CASSLKLDTEAFF. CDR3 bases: TGTGCCAGTAGTCTCAAGTTGGACACTGAAGCTTTCTTT.

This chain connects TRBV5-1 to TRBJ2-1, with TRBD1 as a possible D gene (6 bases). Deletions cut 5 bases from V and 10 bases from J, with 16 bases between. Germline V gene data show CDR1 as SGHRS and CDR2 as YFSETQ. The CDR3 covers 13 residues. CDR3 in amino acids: CASSPGHTGEQFF. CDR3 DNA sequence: TGCGCCAGCAGTCCGGGACACACGGGAGAGCAGTTCTTC.

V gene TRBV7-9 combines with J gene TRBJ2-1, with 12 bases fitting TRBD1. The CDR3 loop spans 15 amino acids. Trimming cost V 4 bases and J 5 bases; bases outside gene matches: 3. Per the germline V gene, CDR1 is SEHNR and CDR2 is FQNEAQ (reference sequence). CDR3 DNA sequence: TGTGCCAGCAGCTGGGGACAGGGGGCAAACAATGAGCAGTTCTTC. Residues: CASSWGQGANNEQFF.

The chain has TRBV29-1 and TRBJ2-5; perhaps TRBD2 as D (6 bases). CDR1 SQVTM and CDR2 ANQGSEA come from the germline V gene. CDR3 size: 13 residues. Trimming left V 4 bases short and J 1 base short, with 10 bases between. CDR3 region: CSVAWRAQETQYF. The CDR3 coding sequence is TGCAGCGTTGCGTGGAGGGCCCAAGAGACCCAGTACTTC.

The CDR3 loop reads CASKENGNTIYF. The CDR3 DNA sequence: TGTGCCAGCAAGGAAAATGGAAACACCATATATTTT. The J gene is TRBJ1-3, the V gene TRBV2; D not certain. Trimming shortened V by 7 bases and J by 3 bases, and 7 bases separated the two germline ends. The length of the CDR3 is 12 residues. Germline V gives CDR1 SNHLY, CDR2 FYNNEI.

CDR3 sequence (DNA): TGTGCCAGCTCACCACCGACAGGGTCGACCTACGAGCAGTACTTC. This translates into CASSPPTGSTYEQYF. The chain has TRBV18 and TRBJ2-7, with 7 bases fitting TRBD1. The V segment lost 0 bases and the J segment 2 bases; nucleotides outside the gene matches: 4. The CDR3 has 15 residues. The V gene's germline CDR1 is KGHSH and CDR2 LQKENI.

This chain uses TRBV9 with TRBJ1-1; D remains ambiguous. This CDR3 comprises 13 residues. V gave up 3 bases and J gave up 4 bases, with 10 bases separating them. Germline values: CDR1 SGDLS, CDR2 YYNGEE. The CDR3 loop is CASSALEATEAFF. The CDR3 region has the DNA TGTGCCAGCAGCGCACTAGAGGCCACTGAAGCTTTCTTT. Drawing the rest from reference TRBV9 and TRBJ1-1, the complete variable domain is DSGVTQTPKHLITATGQRVTLRCSPRSGDLSVYWYQQSLDQGLQFLIQYYNGEERAKGNILERFSAQQFPDLHSELNLSSLELGDSALYFCASSALEATEAFFGQGTRLTVV.

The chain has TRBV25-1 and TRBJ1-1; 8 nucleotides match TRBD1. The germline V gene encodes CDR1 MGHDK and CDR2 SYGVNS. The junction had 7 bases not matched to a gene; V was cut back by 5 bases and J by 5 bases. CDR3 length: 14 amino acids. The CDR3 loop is CASSPRTGRTEAFF. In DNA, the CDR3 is TGTGCCAGCAGTCCTCGGACAGGGCGGACTGAAGCTTTCTTT. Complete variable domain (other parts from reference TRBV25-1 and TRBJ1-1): EADIYQTPRYLVIGTGKKITLECSQTMGHDKMYWYQQDPGMELHLIHYSYGVNSTEKGDLSSESTVSRIRTEHFPLTLESARPSHTSQYLCASSPRTGRTEAFFGQGTRLTVV.

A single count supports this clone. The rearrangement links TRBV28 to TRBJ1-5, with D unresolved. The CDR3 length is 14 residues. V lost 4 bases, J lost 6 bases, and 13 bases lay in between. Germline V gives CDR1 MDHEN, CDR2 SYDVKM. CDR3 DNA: TGTGCCAGCAGTTCACACCTAGGAGGTCAGCCCCAGCATTTT. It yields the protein CASSSHLGGQPQHF. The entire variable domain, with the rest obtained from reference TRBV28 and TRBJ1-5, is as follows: DVKVTQSSRYLVKRTGEKVFLECVQDMDHENMFWYRQDPGLGLRLIYFSYDVKMKEKGDIPEGYSVSREKKERFSLILESASTNQTSMYLCASSSHLGGQPQHFGDGTRLSIL.

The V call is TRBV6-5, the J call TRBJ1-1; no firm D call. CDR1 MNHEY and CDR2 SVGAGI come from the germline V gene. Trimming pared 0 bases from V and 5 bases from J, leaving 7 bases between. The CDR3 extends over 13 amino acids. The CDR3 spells CASSYSLITEAFF. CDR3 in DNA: TGTGCCAGCAGTTACTCGTTGATAACTGAAGCTTTCTTT.

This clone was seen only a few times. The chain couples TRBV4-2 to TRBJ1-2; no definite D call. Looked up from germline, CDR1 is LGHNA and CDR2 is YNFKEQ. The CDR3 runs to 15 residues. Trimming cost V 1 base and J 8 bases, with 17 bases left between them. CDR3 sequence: CASSQVAMGNSGYTF. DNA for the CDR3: TGTGCCAGCAGCCAAGTGGCCATGGGCAACTCGGGCTACACCTTC.

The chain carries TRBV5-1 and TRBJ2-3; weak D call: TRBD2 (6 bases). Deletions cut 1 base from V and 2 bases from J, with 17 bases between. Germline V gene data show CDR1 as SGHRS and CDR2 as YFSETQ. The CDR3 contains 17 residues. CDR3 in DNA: TGCGCCAGCAGCTTGATTGGTCTGGCGGGACCCACAGATACGCAGTATTTT. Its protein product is CASSLIGLAGPTDTQYF.

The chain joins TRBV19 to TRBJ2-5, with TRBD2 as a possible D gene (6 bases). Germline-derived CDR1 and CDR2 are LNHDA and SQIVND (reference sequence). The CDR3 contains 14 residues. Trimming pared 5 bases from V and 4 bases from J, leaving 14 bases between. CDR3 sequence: CASSGGFSGETQYF. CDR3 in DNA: TGTGCCAGTAGTGGGGGGTTTAGCGGAGAGACCCAGTACTTC.

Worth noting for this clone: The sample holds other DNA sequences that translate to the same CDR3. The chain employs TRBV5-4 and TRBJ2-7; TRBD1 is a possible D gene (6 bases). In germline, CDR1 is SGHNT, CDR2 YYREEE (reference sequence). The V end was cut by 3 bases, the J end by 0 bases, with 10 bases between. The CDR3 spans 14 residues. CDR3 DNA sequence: TGTGCCAGCAGCTCCACAGGGAGCTCCTACGAGCAGTACTTC. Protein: CASSSTGSSYEQYF. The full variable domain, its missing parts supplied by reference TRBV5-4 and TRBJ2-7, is ETGVTQSPTHLIKTRGQQVTLRCSSQSGHNTVSWYQQALGQGPQFIFQYYREEENGRGNFPPRFSGLQFPNYSSELNVNALELDDSALYLCASSSTGSSYEQYFGPGTRLTVT.

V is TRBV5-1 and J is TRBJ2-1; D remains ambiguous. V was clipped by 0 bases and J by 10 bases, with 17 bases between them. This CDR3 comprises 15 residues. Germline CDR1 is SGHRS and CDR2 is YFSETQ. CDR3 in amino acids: CASSLEDSGGAEQFF. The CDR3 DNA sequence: TGCGCCAGCAGCTTGGAGGATTCGGGCGGAGCGGAGCAGTTCTTC.

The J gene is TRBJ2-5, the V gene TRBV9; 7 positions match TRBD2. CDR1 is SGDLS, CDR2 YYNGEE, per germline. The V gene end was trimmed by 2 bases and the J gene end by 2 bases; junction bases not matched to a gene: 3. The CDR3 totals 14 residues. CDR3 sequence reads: CASSVRDYQETQYF. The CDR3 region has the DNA TGTGCCAGCAGCGTGCGGGACTATCAAGAGACCCAGTACTTC.

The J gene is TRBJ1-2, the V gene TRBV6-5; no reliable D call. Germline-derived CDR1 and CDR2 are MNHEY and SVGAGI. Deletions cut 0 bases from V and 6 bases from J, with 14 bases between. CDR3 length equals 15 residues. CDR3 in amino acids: CASSYSGSRSDGYTF. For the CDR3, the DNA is TGTGCCAGCAGTTACTCAGGGTCCAGATCGGATGGCTACACCTTC.